This T cell receptor beta chain was profiled in a study of T cell responses to AZD1222 COVID-19 vaccine. Study-wide results and limits: Repertoire collection took place solely once the T cell response had peaked. Clonal diversity was possibly underestimated, and the donors were mostly white British, with more females.

After removal of 4 bases from V and 5 bases from J, the junction contained 4 bases not matched to a gene. The CDR3 consists of 13 residues. Germline lookup yields CDR1 SGHRS and CDR2 YFSETQ. Libraries were prepared by immunoSEQ multiplex PCR; TCRdb keeps only in-frame clonotypes and omits some of them. The sample carries approximately 150,000 clones, 85% to 95% recorded once. On this clone: The antigen remains unidentified.

The chain joins TRBV5-1 to TRBJ1-1; 8 bases line up with TRBD1. The clonotype was recovered from an adult in good health. The sample was peripheral blood, taken on day 0 of AZD1222 vaccination. The CDR3 is CASSTQGGTEAFF. CDR3 nucleotides: TGCGCCAGCAGCACACAGGGGGGGACTGAAGCTTTCTTT.